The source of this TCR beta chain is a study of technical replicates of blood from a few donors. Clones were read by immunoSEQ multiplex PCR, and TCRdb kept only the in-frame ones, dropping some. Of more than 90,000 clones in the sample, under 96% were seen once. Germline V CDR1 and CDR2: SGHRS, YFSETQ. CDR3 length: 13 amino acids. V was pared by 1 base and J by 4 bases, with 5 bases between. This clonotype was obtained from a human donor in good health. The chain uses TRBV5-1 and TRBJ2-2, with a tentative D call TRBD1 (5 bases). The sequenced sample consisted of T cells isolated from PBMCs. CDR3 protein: CASSLQGTGELFF. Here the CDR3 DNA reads TGCGCCAGCAGCTTGCAGGGCACCGGGGAGCTGTTTTTT.